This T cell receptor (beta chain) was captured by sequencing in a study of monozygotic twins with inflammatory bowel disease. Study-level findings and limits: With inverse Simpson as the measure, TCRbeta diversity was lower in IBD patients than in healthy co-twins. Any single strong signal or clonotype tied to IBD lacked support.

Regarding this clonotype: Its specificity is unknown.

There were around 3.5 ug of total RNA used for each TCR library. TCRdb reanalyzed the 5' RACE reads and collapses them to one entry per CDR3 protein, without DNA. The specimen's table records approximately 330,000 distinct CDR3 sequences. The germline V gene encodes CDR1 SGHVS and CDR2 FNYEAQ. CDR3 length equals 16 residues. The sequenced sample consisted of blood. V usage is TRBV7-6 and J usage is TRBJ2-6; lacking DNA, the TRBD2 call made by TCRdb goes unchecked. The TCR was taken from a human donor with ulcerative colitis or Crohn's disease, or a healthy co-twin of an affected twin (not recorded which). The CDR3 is CASSLLAGTGANVLTF. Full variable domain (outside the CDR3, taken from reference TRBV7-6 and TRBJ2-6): GAGVSQSPRYKVTKRGQDVALRCDPISGHVSLYWYRQALGQGPEFLTYFNYEAQQDKSGLPNDRFSAERPEGSISTLTIQRTEQRDSAMYRCASSLLAGTGANVLTFGAGSRLTVL.